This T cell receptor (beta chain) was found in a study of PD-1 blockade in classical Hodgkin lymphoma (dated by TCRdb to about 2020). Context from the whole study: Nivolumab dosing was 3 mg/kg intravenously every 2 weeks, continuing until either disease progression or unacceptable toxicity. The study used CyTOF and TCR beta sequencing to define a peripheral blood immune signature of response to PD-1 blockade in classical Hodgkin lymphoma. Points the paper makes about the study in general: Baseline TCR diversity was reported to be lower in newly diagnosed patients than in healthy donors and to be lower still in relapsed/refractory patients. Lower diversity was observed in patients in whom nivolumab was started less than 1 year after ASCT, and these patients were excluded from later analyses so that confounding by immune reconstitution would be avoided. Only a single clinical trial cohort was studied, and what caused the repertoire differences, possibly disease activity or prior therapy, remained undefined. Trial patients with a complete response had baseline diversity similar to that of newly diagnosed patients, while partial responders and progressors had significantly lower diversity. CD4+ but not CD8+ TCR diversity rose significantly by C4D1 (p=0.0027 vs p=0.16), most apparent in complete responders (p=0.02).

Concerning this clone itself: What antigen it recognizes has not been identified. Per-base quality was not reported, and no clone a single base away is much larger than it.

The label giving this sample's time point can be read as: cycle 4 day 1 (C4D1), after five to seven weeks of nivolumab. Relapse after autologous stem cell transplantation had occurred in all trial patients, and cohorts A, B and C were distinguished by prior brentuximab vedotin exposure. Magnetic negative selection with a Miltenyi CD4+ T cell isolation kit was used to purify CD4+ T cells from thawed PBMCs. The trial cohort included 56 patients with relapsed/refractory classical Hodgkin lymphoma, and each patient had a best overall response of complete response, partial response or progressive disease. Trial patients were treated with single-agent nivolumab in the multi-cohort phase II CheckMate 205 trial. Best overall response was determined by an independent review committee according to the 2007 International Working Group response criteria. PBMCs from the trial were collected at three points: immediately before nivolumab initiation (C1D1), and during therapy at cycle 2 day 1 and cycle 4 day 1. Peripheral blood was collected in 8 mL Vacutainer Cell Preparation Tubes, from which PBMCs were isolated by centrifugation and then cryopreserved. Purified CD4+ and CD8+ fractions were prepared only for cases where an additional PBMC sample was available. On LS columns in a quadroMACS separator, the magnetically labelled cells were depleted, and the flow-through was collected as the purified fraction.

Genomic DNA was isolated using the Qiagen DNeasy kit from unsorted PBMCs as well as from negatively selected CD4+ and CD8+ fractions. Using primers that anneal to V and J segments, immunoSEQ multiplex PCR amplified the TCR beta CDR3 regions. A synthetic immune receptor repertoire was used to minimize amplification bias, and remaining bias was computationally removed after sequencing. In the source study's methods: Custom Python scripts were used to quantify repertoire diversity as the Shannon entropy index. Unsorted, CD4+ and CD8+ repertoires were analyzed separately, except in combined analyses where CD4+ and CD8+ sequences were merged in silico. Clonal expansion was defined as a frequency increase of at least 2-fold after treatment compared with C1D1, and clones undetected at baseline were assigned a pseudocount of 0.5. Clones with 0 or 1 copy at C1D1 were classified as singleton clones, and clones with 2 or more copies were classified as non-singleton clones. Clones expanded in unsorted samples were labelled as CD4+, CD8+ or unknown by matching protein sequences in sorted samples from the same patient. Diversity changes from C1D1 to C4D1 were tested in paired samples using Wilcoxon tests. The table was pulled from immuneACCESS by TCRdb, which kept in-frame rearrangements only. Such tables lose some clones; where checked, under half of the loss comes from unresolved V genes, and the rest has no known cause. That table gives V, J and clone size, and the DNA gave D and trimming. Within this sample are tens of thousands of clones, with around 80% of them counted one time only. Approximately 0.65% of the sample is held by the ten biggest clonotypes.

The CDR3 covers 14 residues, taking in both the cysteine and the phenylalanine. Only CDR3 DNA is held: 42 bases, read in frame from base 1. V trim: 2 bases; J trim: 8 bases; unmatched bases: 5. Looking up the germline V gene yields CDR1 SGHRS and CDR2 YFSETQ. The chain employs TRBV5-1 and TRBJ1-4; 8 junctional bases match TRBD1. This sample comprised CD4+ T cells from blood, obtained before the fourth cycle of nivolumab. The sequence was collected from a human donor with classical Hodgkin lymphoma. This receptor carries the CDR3 CASSLQGDKEKLFF. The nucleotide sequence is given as TGCGCCAGCAGCTTACAGGGGGATAAAGAAAAACTGTTTTTT. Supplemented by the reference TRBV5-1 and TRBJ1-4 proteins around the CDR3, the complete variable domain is KAGVTQTPRYLIKTRGQQVTLSCSPISGHRSVSWYQQTPGQGLQFLFEYFSETQRNKGNFPGRFSGRQFSNSRSEMNVSTLELGDSALYLCASSLQGDKEKLFFGSGTQLSVL.